Below are 22 T cell receptor beta chains sequenced from a single sample in a study of shared clonotypes between healthy human individuals (dated by TCRdb to about 2020). Library method: the immunoSEQ multiplex PCR assay. Not all clones reach the TCRdb copy of this immuneACCESS table, which keeps in-frame sequences only. Checked studies attribute under half of the gap to unresolved V genes and leave the rest unexplained. A total of some 2.1 million clones appear in this sample, roughly 95% of them only once. Approximately 0.13% of the sample belongs to the ten largest clones. The sequencing input was naive CD4+ T cells sorted from blood. Reading the label with the study, this specimen's cell subset or site is: CD45RA+ positively selected. Source of these receptors: a man younger than 30 in good health.

The chain uses TRBV2 and TRBJ1-1; D not certain. V was trimmed by 4 bases and J by 3 bases, leaving 9 bases between them. The CDR3 is 13 amino acids. In germline, CDR1 is SNHLY, CDR2 FYNNEI. As DNA, the CDR3 is TGTGCCAGCAGTGGGCGGGGATACACTGAAGCTTTCTTT. This encodes CASSGRGYTEAFF.

The chain combines TRBV20-1 with TRBJ2-3; D gene ambiguous. The ends were cut back, 7 bases at V and 5 bases at J, with 7 bases in the middle. Germline assignment: CDR1 DFQATT and CDR2 SNEGSKA (reference sequence). The CDR3 extends over 10 amino acids. CDR3 sequence: CSVSGDTQYF. The CDR3 nucleotides read TGCAGTGTTTCGGGAGATACGCAGTATTTT.

V is TRBV4-1 and J is TRBJ1-5; possibly TRBD1 for D (5 bases). The CDR3 loop spans 18 amino acids. Trimming left V 6 bases short and J 1 base short, with 22 bases between. Germline V gene lookup returns CDR1 MGHRA and CDR2 YSYEKL. Written as DNA, the CDR3 is TGCGCCAGCAGAATACCCGGGCAGGGAGGTCGCAGCAATCAGCCCCAGCATTTT. Translation: CASRIPGQGGRSNQPQHF.

The chain is built from TRBV5-4 and TRBJ1-1; D unresolved. The germline V and J ends were trimmed by 7 bases and 0 bases, with 4 bases remaining between them. CDR3 length: 11 residues. Per the germline V gene, CDR1 is SGHNT and CDR2 is YYREEE (reference sequence). In DNA, the CDR3 is TGTGCCAGCTCTATGAACACTGAAGCTTTCTTT. This codes for CASSMNTEAFF. The full variable domain, with the rest looked up from reference TRBV5-4 and TRBJ1-1, is ETGVTQSPTHLIKTRGQQVTLRCSSQSGHNTVSWYQQALGQGPQFIFQYYREEENGRGNFPPRFSGLQFPNYSSELNVNALELDDSALYLCASSMNTEAFFGQGTRLTVV.

The chain uses TRBV30 and TRBJ2-3; 12 bases match TRBD2. The CDR3 is made up of 17 amino acids. Trimming cost V 1 base and J 2 bases; bases outside gene matches: 7. Germline CDR1 is GTSNPN and CDR2 is SVGIG (reference sequence). This CDR3 reads CAWSARRTSGATDTQYF. The CDR3 nucleotides are TGTGCCTGGAGTGCAAGACGGACTAGCGGGGCCACAGATACGCAGTATTTT.

The CDR3 sequence is CASSHPQANTEAFF. The CDR3 nucleotides are TGTGCCAGCAGTCACCCCCAGGCGAACACTGAAGCTTTCTTT. The V and J genes are TRBV7-2 and TRBJ1-1; no reliable D call. Trimming removed 6 bases from V and 1 base from J, with 12 bases in between. Germline-derived CDR1 and CDR2 are SGHTA and FQGNSA. The CDR3 contains 14 residues. Looking up the rest from reference TRBV7-2 and TRBJ1-1 gives the full variable domain: GAGVSQSPSNKVTEKGKDVELRCDPISGHTALYWYRQSLGQGLEFLIYFQGNSAPDKSGLPSDRFSAERTGGSVSTLTIQRTQQEDSAVYLCASSHPQANTEAFFGQGTRLTVV.

The chain has TRBV7-9 and TRBJ1-1; weak D call: TRBD1 (5 bases). V gave up 7 bases and J gave up 1 base, with 10 bases separating them. The CDR3 spans 13 residues. From germline, CDR1 is SEHNR and CDR2 FQNEAQ (reference sequence). CDR3 nucleotides: TGTGCCAGCACCCTCAGGGAGAACACTGAAGCTTTCTTT. This gives the protein CASTLRENTEAFF.

This sequence joins TRBV19 and TRBJ2-3, with D maybe TRBD2 (6 bases). The CDR3 runs to 14 residues. Trimming removed 7 bases at V and 0 bases at J, with 11 bases between. Germline loops: CDR1 LNHDA, CDR2 SQIVND (reference sequence). CDR3 residues: CASTWDSSTDTQYF. CDR3 DNA sequence: TGTGCCAGTACCTGGGACTCAAGCACAGATACGCAGTATTTT.

With regard to this clone: A much larger clone lies one base from this, so it may be a read error. Other DNA sequences from this sample encode an identical CDR3 as well. The chain joins TRBV27 to TRBJ1-1; unclear D gene. Trimming left V 2 bases short and J 8 bases short, with 6 bases between. The germline gives CDR1 MNHEY, CDR2 SMNVEV (reference sequence). CDR3 length: 11 residues. DNA for the CDR3: TGTGCCAGCAGTTTAAGAGGGGAAGCTTTCTTT. The encoded protein is CASSLRGEAFF.

The V gene is TRBV5-4, the J gene TRBJ2-7, with 10 bases lining up with TRBD1. CDR1 and CDR2 from the germline V gene are SGHNT and YYREEE (reference sequence). There are 14 residues in the CDR3. The ends lost 3 bases at V and 2 bases at J; junction bases unmatched: 2. The CDR3 coding sequence is TGTGCCAGCAGCTGGGACAGGGGACCCTACGAGCAGTACTTC. Translated, it gives CASSWDRGPYEQYF.

The table lists this clone with a count of one. Germline and junction disagree at one end, which may indicate a read error. The chain employs TRBV10-3 and TRBJ2-2, with D possibly matching TRBD1 (6 bases). The CDR3 is 16 amino acids. Germline assignment: CDR1 ENHRY and CDR2 SYGVKD. CDR3 residues: CAISDSVGADTRELFF. CDR3 nucleotide sequence: TGTGCCATCAGTGATAGTGTGGGGGCGGACACCCGGGAGCTGTTTTTT.

V is TRBV7-2 and J is TRBJ1-2, with 9 bases lining up with TRBD1. Germline CDR1 SGHTA, CDR2 FQGNSA. The CDR3 spans 14 residues. With 5 bases clipped from V and 4 bases from J, the junction kept 5 bases outside the gene matches. The CDR3 region is CASSPGTGIYGYTF. In nucleotides, the CDR3 is TGTGCCAGCAGCCCCGGGACAGGGATCTATGGCTACACCTTC. The full variable domain, in which reference TRBV7-2 and TRBJ1-2 provide the parts outside the CDR3, is GAGVSQSPSNKVTEKGKDVELRCDPISGHTALYWYRQSLGQGLEFLIYFQGNSAPDKSGLPSDRFSAERTGGSVSTLTIQRTQQEDSAVYLCASSPGTGIYGYTFGSGTRLTVV.

The rearrangement joins TRBV6-1 to TRBJ1-5; TRBD1 is a possible D gene (5 bases). Trimming cost V 3 bases and J 7 bases, with 10 bases left between them. Germline lookup yields CDR1 MNHNS and CDR2 SASEGT. CDR3 size: 13 residues. The CDR3 loop is CASSDRAGQPQHF. The CDR3 coding sequence is TGTGCCAGCAGTGACAGGGCGGGACAGCCCCAGCATTTT.

In its sample, this clone was seen a few times. The chain employs TRBV6-5 and TRBJ1-4; 9 bases agree with TRBD1. Germline assignment: CDR1 MNHEY and CDR2 SVGAGI. CDR3 length: 14 amino acids. The ends lost 7 bases at V and 7 bases at J; junction bases unmatched: 7. Written as DNA, the CDR3 is TGTGCCAGCAACAAGGACAGGGGAGGTGAAAAACTGTTTTTT. This sequence encodes CASNKDRGGEKLFF.

The gene calls are TRBV11-2 and TRBJ1-1; D not certain. CDR1 is SGHAT and CDR2 is FQNNGV in the germline V gene. V gave up 5 bases and J gave up 1 base, with 8 bases separating them. The CDR3 consists of 13 residues. The CDR3 region is CASSGNANTEAFF. The CDR3 DNA follows: TGTGCCAGCAGCGGGAACGCGAACACTGAAGCTTTCTTT.

The genes are TRBV6-5 and TRBJ2-5; 8 bases match TRBD1. This CDR3 spans 13 amino acids. CDR1 and CDR2 from the germline V gene are MNHEY and SVGAGI. J was trimmed by 1 base and V by 6 bases; bases with no gene match: 1. CDR3 sequence reads: CASRQGGQETQYF. The DNA for the CDR3 is TGTGCCAGCAGACAGGGGGGCCAAGAGACCCAGTACTTC.

On this clone: A much larger clone differs by one base, so this may be a read error. The rearrangement links TRBV30 to TRBJ1-5, with a weak D call TRBD1 (5 bases). In germline, CDR1 is GTSNPN, CDR2 SVGIG (reference sequence). The CDR3 has 14 residues. The CDR3 loop reads CAWSLGTENRPQHF. CDR3 coding DNA: TGTGCCTGGAGTCTCGGGACGGAGAATCGGCCCCAGCATTTT.

This clone appeared once. This chain connects TRBV6-6 to TRBJ1-4; D possibly corresponds to TRBD1 (6 bases). This CDR3 is built from 15 residues. Germline assignment: CDR1 MNHNY and CDR2 SVGAGI (reference sequence). Trimming stripped 5 bases from V and 7 bases from J, with 17 bases between. CDR3 sequence reads: CASSVRQAWGEKLFF. In DNA form, the CDR3 reads TGTGCCAGCAGTGTCCGACAGGCTTGGGGTGAAAAACTGTTTTTT.

CDR3 sequence: CASSPQVSSGEQYF. The CDR3, as DNA: TGCGCCAGCAGCCCCCAGGTCTCTAGCGGCGAGCAGTACTTC. This chain connects TRBV10-1 to TRBJ2-7, with 7 bases fitting TRBD2. The germline CDR1 and CDR2 sequences are WNHNN and SYGVQD (reference sequence). The CDR3 consists of 14 residues. V was clipped by 6 bases and J by 6 bases; unmatched bases: 11.

The V call is TRBV6-5, the J call TRBJ1-2, with 7 bases aligning to TRBD1. CDR3 length equals 13 residues. The V gene end was trimmed by 5 bases and the J gene end by 7 bases; junction bases not matched to a gene: 7. Germline CDR1 is MNHEY and CDR2 is SVGAGI. The CDR3 sequence is CASSRQGFFGYTF. CDR3 sequence (DNA): TGTGCCAGCAGTCGACAGGGATTTTTTGGCTACACCTTC.

This sequence joins TRBV19 and TRBJ2-7; D is unresolved. The germline V and J ends were trimmed by 1 base and 3 bases, with 10 bases remaining between them. This CDR3 comprises 14 residues. CDR1 LNHDA and CDR2 SQIVND come from the germline V gene (reference sequence). In DNA form, the CDR3 reads TGTGCCAGTAGTATAGGGGTCGGCAGCTACGAGCAGTACTTC. It translates to CASSIGVGSYEQYF.

This chain links TRBV7-2 with TRBJ2-5; 8 nucleotides align to TRBD2. The CDR3 consists of 15 residues. J lost 4 bases, V lost 4 bases, and 8 bases had no gene match. Germline CDR1 SGHTA, CDR2 FQGNSA. The CDR3 here is CASSSTGGRGETQYF. Written as DNA, the CDR3 is TGTGCCAGCAGCTCCACGGGAGGGCGGGGAGAGACCCAGTACTTC.